This T cell receptor beta chain came from a study of blood T cells in healthy people across ages. Combining a sample-barcoded 5' primer with a J-beta primer mix, a second PCR ran for roughly 7 to 11 cycles. MiXCR, applied by TCRdb to the 5' RACE reads, yields one record per CDR3 protein. The sample lists about 1.6 million distinct CDR3 sequences, about 32% occurring once. Findings of the study overall: Whereas aged donors had fewer naive CD4+ cells, long-lived donors had more of them and higher diversity. The CMV status of each donor remained undetermined, and this could have confounded shifts in expanded clonotypes.

This clonotype was seen many times. What it recognizes is unknown. This CDR3 is 13 amino acids long. Germline CDR1 SQVTM, CDR2 ANQGSEA. Trimming removed 6 bases from V and 0 bases from J, with 11 bases in between. The receptor comes from a woman in her 30s in good health. The chain has TRBV29-1 and TRBJ1-1; D unresolved. Specimen: blood. The CDR3 region is CSVKPRLNTEAFF. CDR3 coding DNA: TGCAGCGTGAAACCAAGATTGAACACTGAAGCTTTCTTT.